This entry is about one T cell receptor beta chain. Its target is not known. It was healthy bone marrow donors who served as donors. Primers: 60 Vbeta forward and 13 Jbeta reverse. TCRdb keeps only in-frame clones here, not all; method: immunoSEQ multiplex PCR. The table lists 100,000 to 120,000 clones, just under 80% of them singletons, with roughly 1.2% in the top ten. The CDR3 contains 17 residues. CDR1 SGHTA and CDR2 FQGNSA come from the germline V gene. V was trimmed by 1 base and J by 4 bases, leaving 19 bases between them. The data stem from a study of cytomegalovirus exposure and HLA in healthy donors. Findings and caveats of the study: Later analysis identified a missense DCLRE1C variant that was linked to TCR beta V- and J-gene trimming. 87-base-pair reads could not separate some V segments, including TRBV6-2 and TRBV6-3.

The origin of this receptor is a man aged 25-45 years in good health and CMV-seronegative. The V and J genes are TRBV7-2 and TRBJ2-5; no reliable D call. The sample was PBMCs. In DNA, the CDR3 is TGTGCCAGCAGCTTAGAATGGCGAGGAACTCGATCAGAGACCCAGTACTTC. It yields the protein CASSLEWRGTRSETQYF.